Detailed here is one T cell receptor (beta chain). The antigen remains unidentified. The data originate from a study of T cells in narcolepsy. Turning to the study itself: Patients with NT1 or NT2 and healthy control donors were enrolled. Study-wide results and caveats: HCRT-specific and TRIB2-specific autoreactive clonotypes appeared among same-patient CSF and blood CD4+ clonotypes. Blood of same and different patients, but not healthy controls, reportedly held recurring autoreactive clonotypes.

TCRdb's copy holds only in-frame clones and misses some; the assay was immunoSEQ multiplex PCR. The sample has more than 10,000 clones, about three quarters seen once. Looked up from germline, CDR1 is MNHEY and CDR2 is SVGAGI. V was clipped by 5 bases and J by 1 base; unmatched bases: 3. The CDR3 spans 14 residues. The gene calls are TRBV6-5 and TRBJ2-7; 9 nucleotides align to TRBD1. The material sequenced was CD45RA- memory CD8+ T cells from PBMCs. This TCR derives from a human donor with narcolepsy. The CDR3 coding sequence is TGTGCCAGCAGTGAACAGGGGGCTTCCTACGAGCAGTACTTC. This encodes CASSEQGASYEQYF.